These T cell receptor beta chains were read from a single sample in a study of blood T cell repertoires in COVID-19. The protocol was immunoSEQ multiplex PCR, while the TCRdb copy is restricted to in-frame clones and leaves out a portion. This sample has under 100,000 clones; approximately 90% occur once, and the top ten carry about 4.8%. The source material was peripheral blood. All receptors come from a man aged 50 or older with active COVID-19. Each CDR3 is given with its conserved first and last residue. A D gene is named only where the DNA matches it firmly. Clone size appears in some rows only: once, few, many, or a class for an expanded clone.

>TRBJ2-3|NA|TRBV5-1|NA
TGCGCCAGCAGCTTCGGGGGAGCGACAGATACGCAGTATTTT
CASSFGGATDTQYF
>TRBJ1-2|once|TRBV2|NA
TGTGCCAGCGTCCAACAGGGTAGCCTTGACTATGGCTACACCTTC
CASVQQGSLDYGYTF
>TRBJ2-7|NA|TRBV28|NA
TGTGCGACTAGGGGAGGGACACAATACTACGAGCAGTACTTC
CATRGGTQYYEQYF
>TRBJ1-6|NA|TRBV7-9|NA
TGTGCCAGCAGCTTAGTAGGCACAGTCAATTCACCCCTCCACTTT
CASSLVGTVNSPLHF
>TRBJ1-4|NA|TRBV7-6|NA
TGTGCCAGCAGCGAAAGCTCGGTGGCTAATGAAAAACTGTTTTTT
CASSESSVANEKLFF
>TRBJ1-2|NA|TRBV7-2|NA
TGTGCCAGCAGCCCCCCCGGGGGGCGGGGGGGCTATGGCTACACCTTC
CASSPPGGRGGYGYTF
>TRBJ2-4|NA|TRBV6-5|NA
TGTGCCAGCAGTTACTGGGATTGGGACACCGAAAACATTCAGTACTTC
CASSYWDWDTENIQYF
>TRBJ2-6|NA|TRBV24-1|NA
TGTGCCACCAGTGGCGGACTCATCTCTGGGGCCAACGTCCTGACTTTC
CATSGGLISGANVLTF
>TRBJ2-5|once|TRBV5-6|TRBD1
TGTGCCAGCAGCTTGAAAATAGGGGGCCTGGGACAAGAGACCCAGTACTTC
CASSLKIGGLGQETQYF
>TRBJ2-7|NA|TRBV19|TRBD1
TGTGCCAGTGGCAGGGGGCGGGAAGAGCAGTACTTC
CASGRGREEQYF
>TRBJ1-2|NA|TRBV3-1/TRBV3-2|NA
TGTGCCAGCAGCCAACTTAAGGACTTCGGCTACACCTTC
CASSQLKDFGYTF
>TRBJ2-3|NA|TRBV29-1|NA
TGCAGCGTTCGTAGCGGGACAGCTAGCACAGATACGCAGTATTTT
CSVRSGTASTDTQYF
>TRBJ1-2|few|TRBV5-1|NA
TGCGCCAGCAGCTTGGTTGGGCGAAACAGGAATGGCTACACCTTC
CASSLVGRNRNGYTF
>TRBJ2-7|NA|TRBV28|NA
TGTGCCAGCGCGCCAGGGCCAACCTACGAGCAGTACTTC
CASAPGPTYEQYF
>TRBJ2-5|NA|TRBV2|TRBD1
TGTGCCAGCAGGGGGACAGGACCGGAGACCCAGTACTTC
CASRGTGPETQYF
>TRBJ1-2|NA|TRBV28|TRBD1
TGTGCCAGCAGGGCGCCACAGGGGTTAAGTCAGGGCTACACCTTC
CASRAPQGLSQGYTF
>TRBJ2-7|NA|TRBV7-9|NA
TGTGCCAGCAGCTTAACTGCCCCATACGAGCAGTACTTC
CASSLTAPYEQYF